The 12 T cell receptor beta chains presented below share a single source sample, sequenced in a study of blood T cell repertoires in COVID-19. Only in-frame clones appear in the TCRdb table, and some are missing; sequencing was by immunoSEQ multiplex PCR. The table shows around 200,000 clones, with less than 90% occurring only once. Sequenced sample: PBMCs or T cells enriched from blood (not recorded which). These receptor sequences come from a woman in her 30s who had been exposed to COVID-19.

The rearrangement links TRBV19 to TRBJ1-6, with 7 bases fitting TRBD1. Germline CDR1 and CDR2: LNHDA and SQIVND (reference sequence). This CDR3 is 16 amino acids long. J was trimmed by 5 bases and V by 3 bases; bases with no gene match: 7. CDR3 DNA sequence: TGTGCCAGTAGTATCGGCAGGGGGGAGAATAATTCACCCCTCCACTTT. It encodes CASSIGRGENNSPLHF.

This clone was picked up one time. The chain recombines TRBV2 with TRBJ1-1, with 7 bases aligning to TRBD1. Trimming removed 7 bases from V and 5 bases from J; junction bases left unmatched: 7. In germline, CDR1 is SNHLY, CDR2 FYNNEI. This CDR3 spans 13 amino acids. The CDR3 protein is CASIRDSRTEAFF. The CDR3 region has the DNA TGTGCCAGCATTAGGGACAGTCGTACTGAAGCTTTCTTT.

V gene TRBV24-1 combines with J gene TRBJ2-2; tentatively, D is TRBD1 (5 bases). The CDR3 extends over 14 amino acids. Trimming shortened V by 9 bases and J by 0 bases, and 10 bases separated the two germline ends. The germline gives CDR1 KGHDR, CDR2 SFDVKD. CDR3 in amino acids: CATDSTANTGELFF. CDR3 in DNA: TGTGCCACCGACTCGACAGCGAACACCGGGGAGCTGTTTTTT.

The chain uses TRBV7-6 and TRBJ2-3; 10 nucleotides agree with TRBD2. The CDR3 sequence is 16 residues long. Germline assignment: CDR1 SGHVS and CDR2 FNYEAQ. With V trimmed by 2 bases and J by 0 bases, 2 bases remained unmatched. This chain's CDR3 is CASSLSGGESTDTQYF. CDR3 DNA: TGTGCCAGCAGCTTAAGCGGGGGGGAAAGCACAGATACGCAGTATTTT. Full variable domain (outside the CDR3, taken from reference TRBV7-6 and TRBJ2-3): GAGVSQSPRYKVTKRGQDVALRCDPISGHVSLYWYRQALGQGPEFLTYFNYEAQQDKSGLPNDRFSAERPEGSISTLTIQRTEQRDSAMYRCASSLSGGESTDTQYFGPGTRLTVL.

The V and J genes are TRBV2 and TRBJ2-1; 8 bases line up with TRBD1. CDR3 length equals 13 residues. In germline, CDR1 is SNHLY, CDR2 FYNNEI. J lost 10 bases, V lost 4 bases, and 6 bases had no gene match. Written as DNA, the CDR3 is TGTGCCAGCAGTGCTCAGGGGGCAGGGGAGCAGTTCTTC. It encodes CASSAQGAGEQFF.

DNA for the CDR3: TGTGCCATCAGTGAAAGGCTGACAGTTAATGAAAAACTGTTTTTT. It translates to CAISERLTVNEKLFF. The genes are TRBV10-3 and TRBJ1-4; weak D call: TRBD1 (5 bases). Germline values: CDR1 ENHRY, CDR2 SYGVKD. The CDR3 contains 15 residues. V was trimmed by 3 bases and J by 4 bases, leaving 12 bases between them.

The chain links TRBV19 to TRBJ1-1; tentatively, D is TRBD1 (5 bases). The V and J ends lost 7 bases and 7 bases respectively, with 28 bases between them. Germline V CDR1 and CDR2: LNHDA, SQIVND (reference sequence). CDR3 length: 17 amino acids. The CDR3 DNA follows: TGTGCCAGTACCCCGAGGTTGGGGAGGGTCCCAAGGGGTGAAGCTTTCTTT. Translated: CASTPRLGRVPRGEAFF.

The rearrangement joins TRBV5-1 to TRBJ2-1; 8 nucleotides match TRBD1. The CDR3 covers 15 residues. The junction had 5 bases not matched to a gene; V was cut back by 0 bases and J by 6 bases. Germline V gene data show CDR1 as SGHRS and CDR2 as YFSETQ. The CDR3 DNA sequence: TGCGCCAGCAGCTTGGCCGGGACAGGAGGCAATGAGCAGTTCTTC. This codes for CASSLAGTGGNEQFF.

The chain couples TRBV7-8 to TRBJ1-5; D unclear. Trimming took 2 bases from V and 3 from J, leaving 11 bases between them. The CDR3 contains 15 residues. The V gene's germline CDR1 is SGHVS and CDR2 FQNEAQ. The CDR3 here is CASSLIPLANQPQHF. DNA for the CDR3: TGTGCCAGCAGCTTAATCCCTCTGGCCAATCAGCCCCAGCATTTT.

V is TRBV1 and J is TRBJ2-3; the table gives TRBD1 as D, unverified against the DNA. TRBV1 corresponds to a pseudogene. The length of the CDR3 is 16 residues. The CDR3 DNA sequence: TGCACCAGCAGCCAAGTCCAGGGGTCGTACACAGATACGCAGTATTTT. As protein: CTSSQVQGSYTDTQYF.

J is TRBJ1-4 and V is TRBV24-1; tentatively, D is TRBD1 (6 bases). The germline V and J ends were trimmed by 0 bases and 11 bases, with 6 bases remaining between them. The CDR3 loop spans 12 amino acids. Germline V gene sequence: CDR1 KGHDR, CDR2 SFDVKD. CDR3 amino acids: CATSDLGQKLFF. The CDR3, as DNA: TGTGCCACCAGTGATTTGGGACAGAAACTGTTTTTT.

The chain uses TRBV19 and TRBJ2-1, with 8 bases identical to TRBD2. Germline assignment: CDR1 LNHDA and CDR2 SQIVND (reference sequence). The CDR3 runs 14 residues. V lost 5 bases and J lost 6; bases outside the gene matches: 6. CDR3 DNA: TGTGCCAGTAGTCCCCGGACTAGCCTCAATGAGCAGTTCTTC. Its translation is CASSPRTSLNEQFF.